This TCR beta chain is from a study of spatial heterogeneity in lung cancer. Looking at the study overall: The approximately 78 donors had untreated early-stage non-small cell lung cancer. PBMC samples from follow-up, when available, were sequenced at a median of about 2 years post-resection. Each distinct TCR and UMI combination averaged more than ten appearances in raw reads.

Each TCR cDNA molecule carried a unique molecular identifier. TCRdb re-derived calls from the 5' RACE reads in MiXCR, one entry per CDR3 protein. This sample carries some 110,000 distinct CDR3 sequences, 9.5% to 15% of them seen once, and the ten largest clones take 15% to 20%. This clonotype has at least ten counts. Described time point: blood at routine non-recurrence follow-up after resection. From tumor, nontumor lung or frozen PBMC, whole RNA was taken unsorted for sequencing. This clonotype originated in a male donor with early-stage non-small cell lung cancer. The source was PBMCs, collected at follow-up.

The CDR3, as DNA: TGTGCCAGCAGACCACGGGACAGTTTTCTAGCGGGGGCCAACCAAGAGACCCAGTACTTC. It translates to CASRPRDSFLAGANQETQYF. This sequence joins TRBV6-1 and TRBJ2-5; TRBD2 matches 10 bases. The CDR3 sequence is 20 residues long. Germline assignment: CDR1 MNHNS and CDR2 SASEGT. The V and J ends lost 6 bases and 0 bases, in that order; junction bases with no gene match: 19.